A single sample is the source of the 26 T cell receptor beta chains below, sequenced in a study of a mutant IDH1 vaccine in newly diagnosed glioma. The time point is: week 35, safety follow-up. Every single dose of the vaccine, 300 ug of mutant IDH1 20-mer peptide, came with topical imiquimod. Antigens for these TCRs are unknown. The protocol was immunoSEQ multiplex PCR, while the TCRdb copy is restricted to in-frame clones and leaves out a portion. The sample contains 40,000 to 50,000 clones, 75% to 90% of which appear only once. Sequenced material: PBMCs, taken from a glioma patient whose treatment included an IDH1 peptide vaccine. The receptors derive from a man aged 40-49 years with glioma.

CDR3 sequence reads: CASSTRQGANTDTQYF. The DNA for the CDR3 is TGTGCCAGCAGCACCCGACAGGGGGCCAACACAGATACGCAGTATTTT. V and J are TRBV13 and TRBJ2-3, with 10 bases matching TRBD1. The CDR3 extends over 16 amino acids. Trimming at V came to 5 bases and at J to 2 bases, leaving 7 bases not matched to a gene. From germline, CDR1 is PRHDT and CDR2 FYEKMQ (reference sequence).

This rearrangement joins TRBV27 to TRBJ2-5, with D perhaps matching TRBD1 (6 bases). V lost 5 bases and J lost 6, with 19 bases in between. The germline gives CDR1 MNHEY, CDR2 SMNVEV (reference sequence). The CDR3 totals 15 residues. The CDR3 bases are TGTGCCAGCAGTACCCTACAGGGTACTCGAAAGACCCAGTACTTC. Translating gives CASSTLQGTRKTQYF.

The V call is TRBV28, the J call TRBJ1-5; 9 bases fit TRBD1. Per the germline V gene, CDR1 is MDHEN and CDR2 is SYDVKM. The V and J ends lost 3 bases and 4 bases, in that order; junction bases with no gene match: 7. CDR3 size: 16 residues. The DNA of the CDR3 is TGTGCCAGCAGTTTCCCCCGGGACAGGGTAAATCAGCCCCAGCATTTT. Encoded protein: CASSFPRDRVNQPQHF.

This chain links TRBV27 with TRBJ2-7; weak D call: TRBD1 (6 bases). Germline V gives CDR1 MNHEY, CDR2 SMNVEV (reference sequence). Trimming cost V 5 bases and J 3 bases, with 17 bases left between them. CDR3 length: 15 residues. The DNA of the CDR3 is TGTGCCAGCAGTCCCCCGGGACACCCGTTCTACGAGCAGTACGTC. It translates to CASSPPGHPFYEQYV.

As to this clone: Distinct nucleotide sequences in the sample also encode this CDR3. CDR3 sequence reads: CASSFLTFANTGELFF. The CDR3 DNA reads TGTGCCAGCAGTTTTCTAACTTTCGCGAACACCGGGGAGCTGTTTTTT. This chain joins TRBV27 and TRBJ2-2, with D unresolved. Trimming removed 3 bases at V and 0 bases at J, with 11 bases between. This CDR3 region has 16 residues. Germline V gene data show CDR1 as MNHEY and CDR2 as SMNVEV (reference sequence).

The rearrangement joins TRBV21-1 to TRBJ2-7; TRBD1 is taken as the D call from the table, unchecked against the DNA. TRBV21-1 has pseudogene status. This CDR3 has 13 residues. CDR3 nucleotide sequence: TGTGCCAGTTACACAGGGAGCTCCTACGAGCAGTACTTC. This gives the protein CASYTGSSYEQYF.

This CDR3 is CASSQGAGGTDTQYF. The CDR3 DNA sequence: TGCGCCAGCAGTCAGGGGGCAGGGGGCACAGATACGCAGTATTTT. This rearrangement joins TRBV5-1 to TRBJ2-3, with 8 nucleotides matching TRBD1. The germline V gene encodes CDR1 SGHRS and CDR2 YFSETQ. Trimming at V came to 5 bases and at J to 1 base, leaving 6 bases not matched to a gene. The CDR3 contains 15 residues.

V is TRBV18 and J is TRBJ2-1; D not certain. The CDR3 is 15 amino acids. Germline-derived CDR1 and CDR2 are KGHSH and LQKENI. Trimming took 3 bases from V and 5 from J, leaving 14 bases between them. CDR3 residues: CASSPVNVGNNEQFF. DNA of the CDR3: TGTGCCAGCTCACCGGTCAACGTAGGGAACAATGAGCAGTTCTTC.

V and J are TRBV5-1 and TRBJ1-2; 7 positions match TRBD1. Germline CDR1 SGHRS, CDR2 YFSETQ. The CDR3 has 14 residues. The junction had 5 bases not matched to a gene; V was cut back by 3 bases and J by 3 bases. Here the CDR3 reads CASSSGDSYYGYTF. As DNA, the CDR3 is TGCGCCAGCAGCTCCGGGGACAGCTACTATGGCTACACCTTC.

The chain links TRBV9 to TRBJ2-4; TRBD1 might be the D (6 bases). This CDR3 region has 17 residues. The ends were cut back, 5 bases at V and 5 bases at J, with 23 bases in the middle. Germline V gives CDR1 SGDLS, CDR2 YYNGEE. The CDR3 region has the DNA TGTGCCAGCAGTTCCCCACCCCTTGGGGGCGCTCAAAACATTCAGTACTTC. The encoded protein is CASSSPPLGGAQNIQYF. The full variable domain, rest sourced from reference TRBV9 and TRBJ2-4, is DSGVTQTPKHLITATGQRVTLRCSPRSGDLSVYWYQQSLDQGLQFLIQYYNGEERAKGNILERFSAQQFPDLHSELNLSSLELGDSALYFCASSSPPLGGAQNIQYFGAGTRLSVL.

The chain carries TRBV29-1 and TRBJ1-1; D perhaps matches TRBD1 (5 bases). Trimming removed 3 bases from V and 4 bases from J, with 12 bases in between. Germline CDR1 and CDR2: SQVTM and ANQGSEA. This CDR3 region has 13 residues. The CDR3 nucleotides are TGCAGCGTTGAGGGGGGGGGTCGCACTGAAGCTTTCTTT. Its translation: CSVEGGGRTEAFF. The full variable domain, in which reference TRBV29-1 and TRBJ1-1 provide the parts outside the CDR3, is SAVISQKPSRDICQRGTSLTIQCQVDSQVTMMFWYRQQPGQSLTLIATANQGSEATYESGFVIDKFPISRPNLTFSTLTVSNMSPEDSSIYLCSVEGGGRTEAFFGQGTRLTVV.

The chain joins TRBV2 to TRBJ2-5; the D gene is possibly TRBD1 (5 bases). CDR3 length equals 13 residues. V lost 4 bases and J 5 bases, leaving 11 bases between the germline ends. Germline lookup yields CDR1 SNHLY and CDR2 FYNNEI. CDR3 bases: TGTGCCAGCAGTGTTGGGGCTATGGAGACCCAGTACTTC. Amino acids: CASSVGAMETQYF.

The chain recombines TRBV9 with TRBJ2-2; 7 bases agree with TRBD1. J lost 5 bases, V lost 4 bases, and 8 bases had no gene match. The CDR3 consists of 15 residues. The germline V gene has CDR1 SGDLS and CDR2 YYNGEE. CDR3 bases: TGTGCCAGCAGCCCGCGACAGGGTAATACCGGGGAGCTGTTTTTT. Its translation: CASSPRQGNTGELFF.

This chain uses TRBV28 with TRBJ1-4; D is unresolved. The CDR3 is 16 residues long. CDR1 is MDHEN, CDR2 SYDVKM, per germline. Trimming took off 5 bases at V and 8 bases at J, with 21 bases between the two ends. CDR3 residues: CASSNRASIIDEKLFF. In DNA form, the CDR3 reads TGTGCCAGCAGTAACCGGGCCTCAATTATAGACGAAAAACTGTTTTTT.

This chain joins TRBV7-9 and TRBJ1-6; 10 nucleotides match TRBD1. The J segment lost 11 bases and the V segment lost 6 bases, leaving 13 bases of the junction unmatched. Germline values: CDR1 SEHNR, CDR2 FQNEAQ (reference sequence). The CDR3 extends over 16 amino acids. The CDR3 reads CASRGPGQGKITPLHF. In DNA, the CDR3 is TGTGCCAGCAGGGGACCGGGACAGGGGAAAATAACACCCCTCCACTTT.

This chain uses TRBV19 with TRBJ2-3; 13 bases match TRBD2. V trimming: 6 bases; J trimming: 0 bases; junction bases outside the gene matches: 0. The CDR3 totals 15 residues. Germline assignment: CDR1 LNHDA and CDR2 SQIVND (reference sequence). The CDR3, as DNA: TGTGCCAGTAGACTAGCGGGGGGGAGCACAGATACGCAGTATTTT. Translation gives CASRLAGGSTDTQYF.

The chain links TRBV18 to TRBJ1-4, with 8 positions matching TRBD1. The CDR3 runs to 16 residues. The ends lost 5 bases at V and 2 bases at J; junction bases unmatched: 7. Germline CDR1 reads KGHSH; CDR2 reads LQKENI. Written as DNA, the CDR3 is TGTGCCAGCTCAAAAGGACAGGGACTTACTAATGAAAAACTGTTTTTT. Protein sequence: CASSKGQGLTNEKLFF.

The genes are TRBV1 and TRBJ2-2; TRBD1 was called by the table and not checked on the DNA. TRBV1 is a documented pseudogene. This CDR3 has 15 residues. The CDR3 DNA is TGCACCAGCAGCCACCGGGACAGGGAAACCGGGGAGCTGTTTTTT. It is translated as CTSSHRDRETGELFF.

The rearrangement links TRBV7-9 to TRBJ1-1; D unresolved. The CDR3 is 15 amino acids. Looked up from germline, CDR1 is SEHNR and CDR2 is FQNEAQ (reference sequence). The V end was cut by 1 base, the J end by 6 bases, with 15 bases between. This CDR3 reads CASSLGSVVTAEAFF. In DNA form, the CDR3 reads TGTGCCAGCAGCTTAGGATCCGTCGTGACGGCTGAAGCTTTCTTT.

The rearrangement joins TRBV18 to TRBJ1-1; a weak D match, TRBD1 (5 bases). The ends were cut back, 2 bases at V and 5 bases at J, with 12 bases in the middle. Germline V lookup: CDR1 KGHSH, CDR2 LQKENI. The CDR3 contains 14 residues. The CDR3 nucleotides read TGTGCCAGCTCACCATACGGGGGTGGAACTGAAGCTTTCTTT. It codes for CASSPYGGGTEAFF.

This clone showed up just once. The chain combines TRBV6-5 with TRBJ1-2, with 9 bases matching TRBD1. V lost 6 bases, J lost 8 bases, and 10 bases stayed unmatched. This CDR3 is 14 amino acids long. From germline, CDR1 is MNHEY and CDR2 SVGAGI. DNA for the CDR3: TGTGCCAGCAGCCTGGGACAGGGACTACGCGGCTACACCTTC. It encodes CASSLGQGLRGYTF.

The V call is TRBV9, the J call TRBJ1-4; D ambiguous. Germline V gene sequence: CDR1 SGDLS, CDR2 YYNGEE. Between the trimmed V and J ends, which lost 0 bases and 8 bases, there was a span of 11 bases. CDR3 length: 14 amino acids. The CDR3 spells CASSVGPSREKLFF. CDR3 in DNA: TGTGCCAGCAGCGTAGGTCCTAGCCGGGAAAAACTGTTTTTT. Together with reference TRBV9 and TRBJ1-4, the CDR3 gives the full variable domain: DSGVTQTPKHLITATGQRVTLRCSPRSGDLSVYWYQQSLDQGLQFLIQYYNGEERAKGNILERFSAQQFPDLHSELNLSSLELGDSALYFCASSVGPSREKLFFGSGTQLSVL.

In its sample, this clone was seen once. V gene TRBV16 combines with J gene TRBJ2-7, with D possibly being TRBD1 (5 bases). The CDR3 has 14 residues. In germline, CDR1 is KGHSY, CDR2 FQNENV. The V gene lost 3 bases and the J gene lost 1 base, with 10 bases spanning the gap. For the CDR3, the DNA is TGTGCCAGCAGCCAGGGCAGGGCGTCCTACGAGCAGTACTTC. The encoded protein is CASSQGRASYEQYF.

This chain connects TRBV5-6 to TRBJ1-1, with 10 nucleotides matching TRBD1. Trimming cost V 7 bases and J 5 bases; bases outside gene matches: 11. The CDR3 is 15 residues long. The germline CDR1 and CDR2 sequences are SGHDT and YYEEEE. In DNA form, the CDR3 reads TGTGCCAGCGTCTTCTTCGACAGGGGGCGGACTGAAGCTTTCTTT. This sequence encodes CASVFFDRGRTEAFF. The complete variable domain, with remaining parts taken from reference TRBV5-6 and TRBJ1-1, reads DAGVTQSPTHLIKTRGQQVTLRCSPKSGHDTVSWYQQALGQGPQFIFQYYEEEERQRGNFPDRFSGHQFPNYSSELNVNALLLGDSALYLCASVFFDRGRTEAFFGQGTRLTVV.

The chain couples TRBV7-8 to TRBJ2-1, with D perhaps being TRBD1 or TRBD2 (7 bases each). Germline values: CDR1 SGHVS, CDR2 FQNEAQ. V gave up 3 bases and J gave up 7 bases, with 16 bases separating them. The CDR3 consists of 15 residues. The CDR3 DNA reads as TGTGCCAGCAGCTTCTTCAGGGGGGGCTCAAATGAGCAGTTCTTC. Its translation is CASSFFRGGSNEQFF.

The genes are TRBV6-1 and TRBJ2-7, with D perhaps matching TRBD1 or TRBD2 (5 bases each). With 3 bases removed from V and 1 base from J, the gap between germline ends came to 16 bases. CDR3 length equals 16 residues. CDR1 and CDR2 (germline): MNHNS, SASEGT. CDR3 DNA: TGTGCCAGCAGTGATGGGGCCAGGACTGTTTCCTACGAGCAGTACTTC. Amino acids: CASSDGARTVSYEQYF.